Listed below are T cell receptor beta chains from one sample, sequenced in a study of blood T cell repertoires in COVID-19. Data came from immunoSEQ multiplex PCR; TCRdb stores just in-frame clones and leaves some out. Of about 220,000 clones in the sample, roughly 80% were seen once. Sequenced sample: peripheral blood. The receptors shown here come from a woman in her sixties or seventies with COVID-19, enrolled during active disease. The conserved cysteine and the conserved F or W are not part of the CDR3 here. Fields, in order: CDR3 protein, J gene, V gene.

CDR3aa: ASSQGGTADEKLF; j_gene: TRBJ1-4; v_gene: TRBV4-1
CDR3aa: ASSQGAGKRPGANVLT; j_gene: TRBJ2-6; v_gene: TRBV14
CDR3aa: ASSRNAGITGNTIY; j_gene: TRBJ1-3; v_gene: TRBV18
CDR3aa: ASRTSGNTGELF; j_gene: TRBJ2-2; v_gene: TRBV19
CDR3aa: ASQTRTKSNQPQH; j_gene: TRBJ1-5; v_gene: TRBV28
CDR3aa: SVEGRKNTGELF; j_gene: TRBJ2-2; v_gene: TRBV29-1
CDR3aa: ASSSGTSGYEQY; j_gene: TRBJ2-7; v_gene: TRBV2
CDR3aa: ASSAGRTSRSHEQF; j_gene: TRBJ2-1; v_gene: TRBV7-2
CDR3aa: ASSPVTGGLSPLH; j_gene: TRBJ1-6; v_gene: TRBV18
CDR3aa: ASSLTLPDTEAF; j_gene: TRBJ1-1; v_gene: TRBV28
CDR3aa: ASSSLSFLYNEQF; j_gene: TRBJ2-1; v_gene: TRBV27
CDR3aa: ASTLGSLSNEKLF; j_gene: TRBJ1-4; v_gene: TRBV5-6
CDR3aa: ASSLSRGFGYT; j_gene: TRBJ1-2; v_gene: TRBV25-1
CDR3aa: ASSLQGEPQETQY; j_gene: TRBJ2-5; v_gene: TRBV7-3
CDR3aa: ASSVDGRWETQY; j_gene: TRBJ2-5; v_gene: TRBV9
CDR3aa: ASSYRRATNEKLF; j_gene: TRBJ1-4; v_gene: TRBV7-8
CDR3aa: ASSPVVGQGEQF; j_gene: TRBJ2-1; v_gene: TRBV18
CDR3aa: ASSQDMRGLSLYEQY; j_gene: TRBJ2-7; v_gene: TRBV4-3
CDR3aa: ASSSGLLTYEQY; j_gene: TRBJ2-7; v_gene: TRBV5-1
CDR3aa: ASSIQGGLWQPQH; j_gene: TRBJ1-5; v_gene: TRBV19
CDR3aa: ASSSRSGSSYNEQF; j_gene: TRBJ2-1; v_gene: TRBV6-2/TRBV6-3
CDR3aa: ASSAQQGVYEQY; j_gene: TRBJ2-7; v_gene: TRBV18
CDR3aa: ASRPSGVNTEAF; j_gene: TRBJ1-1; v_gene: TRBV2
CDR3aa: ASSPGLAGASEQY; j_gene: TRBJ2-7; v_gene: TRBV7-8
CDR3aa: AIRGSGRGADTQY; j_gene: TRBJ2-3; v_gene: TRBV10-3
CDR3aa: ASSWAGAGLQKY; j_gene: TRBJ2-7; v_gene: TRBV5-4
CDR3aa: ASSSKETQY; j_gene: TRBJ2-5; v_gene: TRBV7-8
CDR3aa: ASSIEALRQGINYGYT; j_gene: TRBJ1-2; v_gene: TRBV19
CDR3aa: ASSFRGTSVFRSYNEQF; j_gene: TRBJ2-1; v_gene: TRBV6-2/TRBV6-3
CDR3aa: ASSQTVQASGTDTQY; j_gene: TRBJ2-3; v_gene: TRBV7-2
CDR3aa: ASSFNQGLAGLF; j_gene: TRBJ2-1; v_gene: TRBV27
CDR3aa: ASSQPGGNTIY; j_gene: TRBJ1-3; v_gene: TRBV11-2
CDR3aa: ASSVTRSYEQF; j_gene: TRBJ2-1; v_gene: TRBV6-2/TRBV6-3
CDR3aa: ASTTGTSGSKRDTQY; j_gene: TRBJ2-3; v_gene: TRBV27
CDR3aa: ASSSGRAGETQY; j_gene: TRBJ2-5; v_gene: TRBV7-2
CDR3aa: ASSIVGDYGYT; j_gene: TRBJ1-2; v_gene: TRBV19
CDR3aa: ASSSVMNTEAF; j_gene: TRBJ1-1; v_gene: TRBV7-2
CDR3aa: ASSSMGGEETQY; j_gene: TRBJ2-5; v_gene: TRBV11-3
CDR3aa: ASSDGRNNEQF; j_gene: TRBJ2-1; v_gene: TRBV5-1
CDR3aa: ASSPSGTGNGYT; j_gene: TRBJ1-2; v_gene: TRBV18
CDR3aa: ASSPAPQQGLNTEAF; j_gene: TRBJ1-1; v_gene: TRBV7-9
CDR3aa: ASSFMGLQETQY; j_gene: TRBJ2-5; v_gene: TRBV27
CDR3aa: ASSDRRREFNSPLH; j_gene: TRBJ1-6; v_gene: TRBV11-2
CDR3aa: ASSLVVAGGSEQY; j_gene: TRBJ2-7; v_gene: TRBV5-1
CDR3aa: ASSVGHAPLYEQY; j_gene: TRBJ2-7; v_gene: TRBV9
CDR3aa: ASSVEGYTEAF; j_gene: TRBJ1-1; v_gene: TRBV9
CDR3aa: ASTGGAGGIYEQY; j_gene: TRBJ2-7; v_gene: TRBV7-9
CDR3aa: ASSDGQGKNQPQH; j_gene: TRBJ1-5; v_gene: TRBV19
CDR3aa: ASSLRGAHSSGNTIY; j_gene: TRBJ1-3; v_gene: TRBV5-6
CDR3aa: ASSPTGGNTEAF; j_gene: TRBJ1-1; v_gene: TRBV18
CDR3aa: ASRQGVTSNQPQH; j_gene: TRBJ1-5; v_gene: TRBV6-5
CDR3aa: ASIDRGTGELF; j_gene: TRBJ2-2; v_gene: TRBV27
CDR3aa: ATGQGGYEQY; j_gene: TRBJ2-7; v_gene: TRBV12-3/TRBV12-4
CDR3aa: ASSLSPGPTRLNSPLH; j_gene: TRBJ1-6; v_gene: TRBV7-2
CDR3aa: ASRAQGGGTEAF; j_gene: TRBJ1-1; v_gene: TRBV5-1
CDR3aa: ASSSGDSARWHNEQF; j_gene: TRBJ2-1; v_gene: TRBV11-2
CDR3aa: ASSHGSTYNEQF; j_gene: TRBJ2-1; v_gene: TRBV11-2